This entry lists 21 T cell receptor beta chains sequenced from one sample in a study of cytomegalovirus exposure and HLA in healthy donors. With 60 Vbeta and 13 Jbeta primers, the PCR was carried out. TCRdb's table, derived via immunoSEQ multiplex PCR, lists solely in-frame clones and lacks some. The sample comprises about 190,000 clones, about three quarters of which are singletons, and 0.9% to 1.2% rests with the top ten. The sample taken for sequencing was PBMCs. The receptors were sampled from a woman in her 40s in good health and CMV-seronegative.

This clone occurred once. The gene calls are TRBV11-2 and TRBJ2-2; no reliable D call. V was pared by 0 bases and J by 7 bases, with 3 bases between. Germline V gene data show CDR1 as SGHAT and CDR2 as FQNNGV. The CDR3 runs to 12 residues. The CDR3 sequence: CASSLDVGELFF. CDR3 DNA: TGTGCCAGCAGCTTAGACGTCGGGGAGCTGTTTTTT.

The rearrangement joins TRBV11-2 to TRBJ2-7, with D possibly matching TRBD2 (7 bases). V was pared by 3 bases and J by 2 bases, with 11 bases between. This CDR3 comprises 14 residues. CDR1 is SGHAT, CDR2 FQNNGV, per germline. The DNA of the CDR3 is TGTGCCAGCAGCTTGACGGGGGGCGCCTACGAGCAGTACGTC. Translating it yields CASSLTGGAYEQYV.

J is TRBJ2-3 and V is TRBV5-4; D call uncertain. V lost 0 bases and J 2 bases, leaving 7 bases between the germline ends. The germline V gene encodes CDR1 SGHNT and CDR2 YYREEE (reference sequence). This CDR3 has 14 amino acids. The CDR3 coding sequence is TGTGCCAGCAGCTTGGACTTTCCCACAGATACGCAGTATTTT. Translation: CASSLDFPTDTQYF.

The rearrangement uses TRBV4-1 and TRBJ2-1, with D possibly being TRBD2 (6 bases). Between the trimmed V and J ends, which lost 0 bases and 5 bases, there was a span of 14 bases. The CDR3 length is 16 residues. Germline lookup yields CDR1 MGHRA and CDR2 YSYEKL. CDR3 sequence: CASSQDGVRGDNEQFF. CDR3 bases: TGCGCCAGCAGCCAAGATGGGGTGCGGGGAGACAATGAGCAGTTCTTC.

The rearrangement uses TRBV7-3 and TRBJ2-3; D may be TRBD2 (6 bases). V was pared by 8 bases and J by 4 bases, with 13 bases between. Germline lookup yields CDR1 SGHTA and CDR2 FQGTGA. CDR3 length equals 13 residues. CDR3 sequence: CASCKGGADTQYF. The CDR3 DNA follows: TGTGCCAGCTGCAAAGGCGGGGCAGATACGCAGTATTTT.

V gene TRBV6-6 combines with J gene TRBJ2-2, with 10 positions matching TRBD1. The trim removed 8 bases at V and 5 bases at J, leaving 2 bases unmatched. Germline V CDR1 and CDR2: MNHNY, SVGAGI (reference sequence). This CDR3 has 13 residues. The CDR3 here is CASGTGVTGELFF. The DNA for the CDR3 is TGTGCCAGCGGGACAGGGGTTACCGGGGAGCTGTTTTTT.

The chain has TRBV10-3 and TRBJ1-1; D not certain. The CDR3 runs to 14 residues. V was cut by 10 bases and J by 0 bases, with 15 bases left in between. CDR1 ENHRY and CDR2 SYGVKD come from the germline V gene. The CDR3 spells CATGTAFMNTEAFF. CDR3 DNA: TGTGCCACGGGAACCGCCTTCATGAACACTGAAGCTTTCTTT.

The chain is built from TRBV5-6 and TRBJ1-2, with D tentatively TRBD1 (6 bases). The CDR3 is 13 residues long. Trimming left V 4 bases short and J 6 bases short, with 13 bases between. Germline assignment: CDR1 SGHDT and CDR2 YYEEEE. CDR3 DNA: TGTGCCAGCAGCGCGACAGGCGTACATGGCTACACCTTC. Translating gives CASSATGVHGYTF. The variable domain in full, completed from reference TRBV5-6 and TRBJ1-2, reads DAGVTQSPTHLIKTRGQQVTLRCSPKSGHDTVSWYQQALGQGPQFIFQYYEEEERQRGNFPDRFSGHQFPNYSSELNVNALLLGDSALYLCASSATGVHGYTFGSGTRLTVV.

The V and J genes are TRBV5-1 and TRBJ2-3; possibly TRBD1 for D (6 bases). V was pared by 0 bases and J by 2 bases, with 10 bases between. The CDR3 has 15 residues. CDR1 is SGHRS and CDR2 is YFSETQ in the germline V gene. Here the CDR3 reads CASSLADRTTDTQYF. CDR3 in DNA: TGCGCCAGCAGCTTGGCTGACAGGACCACAGATACGCAGTATTTT.

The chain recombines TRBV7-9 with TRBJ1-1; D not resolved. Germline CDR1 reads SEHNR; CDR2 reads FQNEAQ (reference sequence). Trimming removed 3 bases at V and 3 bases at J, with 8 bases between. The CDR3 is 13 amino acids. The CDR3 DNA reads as TGTGCCAGCAGCTTGTGGGAGGACACTGAAGCTTTCTTT. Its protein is CASSLWEDTEAFF.

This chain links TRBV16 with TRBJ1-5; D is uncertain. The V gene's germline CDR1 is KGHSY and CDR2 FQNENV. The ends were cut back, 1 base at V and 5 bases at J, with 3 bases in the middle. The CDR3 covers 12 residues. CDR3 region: CASSQFYQPQHF. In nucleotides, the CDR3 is TGTGCCAGCAGCCAATTCTATCAGCCCCAGCATTTT.

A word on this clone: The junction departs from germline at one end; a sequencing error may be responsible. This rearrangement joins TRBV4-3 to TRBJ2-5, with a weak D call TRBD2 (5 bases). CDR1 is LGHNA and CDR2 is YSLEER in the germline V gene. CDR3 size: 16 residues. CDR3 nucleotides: TGCACCAGCAGCCAAGATTGGCTAGAGGGTCGAGAGACCCAGTACTTC. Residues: CTSSQDWLEGRETQYF.

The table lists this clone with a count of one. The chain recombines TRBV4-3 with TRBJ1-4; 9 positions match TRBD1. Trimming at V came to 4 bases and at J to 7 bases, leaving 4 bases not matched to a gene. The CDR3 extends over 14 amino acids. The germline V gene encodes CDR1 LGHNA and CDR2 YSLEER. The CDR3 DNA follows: TGCGCCAGCAGCCTACGACAGGGGGGTGAAAAACTGTTTTTT. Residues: CASSLRQGGEKLFF.

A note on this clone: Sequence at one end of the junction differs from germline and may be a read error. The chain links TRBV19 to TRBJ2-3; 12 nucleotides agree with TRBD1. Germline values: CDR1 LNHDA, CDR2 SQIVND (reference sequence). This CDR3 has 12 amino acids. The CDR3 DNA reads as TGTGCCAGTAGCCGGGACAGGGGGCGTTCTGTTTTT. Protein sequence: CASSRDRGRSVF.

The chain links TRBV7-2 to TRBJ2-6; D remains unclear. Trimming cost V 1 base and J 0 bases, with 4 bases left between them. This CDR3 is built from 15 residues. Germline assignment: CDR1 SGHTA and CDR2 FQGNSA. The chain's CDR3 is CASSLGPSGANVLTF. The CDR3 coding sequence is TGTGCCAGCAGCTTAGGGCCCTCTGGGGCCAACGTCCTGACTTTC.

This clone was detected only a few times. The CDR3 is CASSETSGGELFF. The CDR3 DNA sequence: TGTGCCAGCAGTGAAACTTCTGGCGGGGAGCTGTTTTTT. The chain recombines TRBV25-1 with TRBJ2-2, with unresolved D. This CDR3 has 13 residues. Trimming left V 2 bases short and J 7 bases short, with 8 bases between. Germline V CDR1 and CDR2: MGHDK, SYGVNS.

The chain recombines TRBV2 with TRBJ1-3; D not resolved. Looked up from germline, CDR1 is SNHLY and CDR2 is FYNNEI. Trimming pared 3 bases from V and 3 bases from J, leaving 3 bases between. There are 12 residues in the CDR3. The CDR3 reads CASSDGGNTIYF. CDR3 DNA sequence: TGTGCCAGCAGTGACGGTGGAAACACCATATATTTT.

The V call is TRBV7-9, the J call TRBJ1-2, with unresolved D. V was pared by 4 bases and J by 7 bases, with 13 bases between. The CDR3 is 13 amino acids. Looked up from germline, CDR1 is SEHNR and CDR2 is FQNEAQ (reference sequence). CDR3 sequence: CASSSEDAGGYTF. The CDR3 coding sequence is TGTGCCAGCAGCTCCGAGGATGCGGGTGGCTACACCTTC.

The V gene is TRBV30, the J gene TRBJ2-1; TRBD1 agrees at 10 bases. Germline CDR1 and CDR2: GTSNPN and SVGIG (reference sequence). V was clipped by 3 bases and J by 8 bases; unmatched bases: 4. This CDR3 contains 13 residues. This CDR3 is CAWRATGGDEQFF. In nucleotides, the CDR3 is TGTGCCTGGAGGGCGACAGGGGGCGATGAGCAGTTCTTC.

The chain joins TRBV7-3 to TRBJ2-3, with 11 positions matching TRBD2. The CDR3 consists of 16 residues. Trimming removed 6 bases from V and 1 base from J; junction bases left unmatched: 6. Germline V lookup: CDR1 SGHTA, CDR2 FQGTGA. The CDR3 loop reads CASREGLAGGTDTQYF. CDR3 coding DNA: TGTGCCAGCAGGGAAGGACTAGCGGGCGGCACAGATACGCAGTATTTT.

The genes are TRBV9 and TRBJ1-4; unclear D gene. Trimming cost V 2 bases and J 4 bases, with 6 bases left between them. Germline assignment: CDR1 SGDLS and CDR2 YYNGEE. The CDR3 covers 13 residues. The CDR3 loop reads CASSVQVNEKLFF. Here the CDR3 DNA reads TGTGCCAGCAGCGTCCAGGTTAATGAAAAACTGTTTTTT.